The clone carrying this T cell receptor (beta chain) was recorded many times. The data originate from a study of T-cell reconstitution after alpha-beta-depleted transplantation in children. Trimming removed 8 bases at V and 3 bases at J, with 20 bases between. The CDR3 is made up of 16 amino acids. This sample's TCRbeta library carried unique molecular identifier barcodes. TCRdb used MiXCR to reprocess the PCR reads, holding one entry per CDR3 protein. The sample lists around 680,000 distinct CDR3 sequences, approximately 17% occurring once. The input for sequencing was PBMCs from the stem cell graft donor, taken from the stem cell graft. V is TRBV12-3 or TRBV12-4 and J is TRBJ1-5; TRBD1 might be the D (6 bases). The TCR originated in a human donor who donated a stem cell graft to a child with acute myeloid leukemia. The CDR3 sequence: CASRASGRGVNQPQHF. The CDR3 bases are TGTGCCAGCCGGGCGTCTGGCAGGGGAGTCAATCAGCCCCAGCATTTT.